These 29 T cell receptor beta chains share one sample of origin, sequenced in a study of T-cell reconstitution after alpha-beta-depleted transplantation in children. Molecular barcoding with unique molecular identifiers was used for the TCRbeta library. MiXCR, run by TCRdb on the PCR reads, gives a single entry per CDR3 protein. The top ten clones hold approximately 1% of a sample with around 680,000 distinct CDR3 sequences, over 15% of them seen once. The sample consisted of PBMCs from the stem cell graft donor, taken from the stem cell graft. The receptors originated from a human donor who donated a stem cell graft to a child with acute myeloid leukemia.

This clonotype was counted only a few times. This rearrangement joins TRBV24-1 to TRBJ1-2; TRBD1 matches 10 bases. The germline V gene has CDR1 KGHDR and CDR2 SFDVKD. Germline trimming cut 4 bases from V and 4 bases from J; bases unmatched to any gene: 5. This CDR3 is 15 amino acids long. CDR3 nucleotides: TGTGCCACCAGTGAGGCCGGGACAGGGGTCTATGGCTACACCTTC. Its translation: CATSEAGTGVYGYTF.

This clonotype has a count of ten or more. The chain has TRBV12-3 or TRBV12-4 and TRBJ1-1, with D possibly being TRBD1 (6 bases). CDR3 length: 14 residues. Trimming left V 6 bases short and J 4 bases short, with 15 bases between. DNA of the CDR3: TGTGCCAGCAGCCCACATACAGGGTCCACTGAAGCTTTCTTT. Its translation: CASSPHTGSTEAFF.

The table lists this clonotype with a few counts. The chain joins TRBV12-3 or TRBV12-4 to TRBJ1-1; possibly TRBD1 for D (6 bases). Deletions cut 0 bases from V and 10 bases from J, with 18 bases between. This CDR3 has 15 residues. In DNA, the CDR3 is TGTGCCAGCAGTTTAGCGCCTGGGGCAGGGGAGGGAGCTTTCTTT. Protein: CASSLAPGAGEGAFF.

The table lists this clonotype with many counts. J is TRBJ1-5 and V is TRBV20-1, with D tentatively TRBD1 (5 bases). Germline V gives CDR1 DFQATT, CDR2 SNEGSKA (reference sequence). The CDR3 is made up of 17 amino acids. Trimming removed 0 bases at V and 6 bases at J, with 21 bases between. The CDR3 bases are TGCAGTGCTAGAGATCCAAAAACTTCTGGTGGGGGTCAGCCCCAGCATTTT. Its translation: CSARDPKTSGGGQPQHF.

This clonotype has ten or more counts. This rearrangement joins TRBV20-1 to TRBJ2-1; 10 nucleotides match TRBD1. CDR3 length: 13 residues. Germline V gene data show CDR1 as DFQATT and CDR2 as SNEGSKA (reference sequence). With V trimmed by 6 bases and J by 9 bases, 8 bases remained unmatched. CDR3 coding DNA: TGCAGTGCACCGACGACAGGGGGCAGTGAGCAGTTCTTC. This sequence encodes CSAPTTGGSEQFF.

This clonotype was recorded many times. This chain connects TRBV5-5 to TRBJ2-3; 8 nucleotides match TRBD1. The CDR3 loop spans 15 amino acids. Germline loops: CDR1 SGHKS, CDR2 YYEKEE (reference sequence). The V and J ends lost 1 base and 3 bases, in that order; junction bases with no gene match: 4. CDR3: CASSLRRGRTDTQYF. The CDR3 bases are TGTGCCAGCAGCTTGCGCAGGGGGCGGACAGATACGCAGTATTTT.

This clonotype was detected a few times. V gene TRBV20-1 combines with J gene TRBJ1-5, with D unclear. Between the trimmed V and J ends, which lost 0 bases and 6 bases, there was a span of 18 bases. The CDR3 is made up of 16 amino acids. Germline CDR1 reads DFQATT; CDR2 reads SNEGSKA (reference sequence). In DNA form, the CDR3 reads TGCAGTGCTAGAGAGGCCGGGAACGGGATGGCTCAGCCCCAGCATTTT. Protein sequence: CSAREAGNGMAQPQHF.

This clonotype was counted only a few times. The chain is built from TRBV7-2 and TRBJ1-3; no reliable D call. Per germline, CDR1 SGHTA and CDR2 FQGNSA. Deletions cut 5 bases from V and 4 bases from J, with 12 bases between. This CDR3 spans 14 amino acids. The chain's CDR3 is CASSLGPGGNTIYF. The CDR3 bases are TGTGCCAGCAGCCTGGGCCCTGGAGGAAACACCATATATTTT.

In this sample, this clonotype turned up many times. This chain connects TRBV7-2 to TRBJ2-3; D call uncertain. The germline gives CDR1 SGHTA, CDR2 FQGNSA. V lost 3 bases and J 0 bases, leaving 10 bases between the germline ends. This CDR3 spans 15 amino acids. Written as DNA, the CDR3 is TGTGCCAGCAGCTTCGACGGGCTAAGCACAGATACGCAGTATTTT. It translates to CASSFDGLSTDTQYF.

The table lists this clonotype with many counts. The rearrangement joins TRBV7-2 to TRBJ2-5; D ambiguous. The V gene lost 2 bases and the J gene lost 7 bases, with 14 bases spanning the gap. Germline V CDR1 and CDR2: SGHTA, FQGNSA. This CDR3 contains 14 residues. The CDR3 reads CASSLTPTVGTQYF. CDR3 DNA: TGTGCCAGCAGCTTAACTCCAACAGTAGGGACCCAGTACTTC. The entire variable domain, with the rest obtained from reference TRBV7-2 and TRBJ2-5, is as follows: GAGVSQSPSNKVTEKGKDVELRCDPISGHTALYWYRQSLGQGLEFLIYFQGNSAPDKSGLPSDRFSAERTGGSVSTLTIQRTQQEDSAVYLCASSLTPTVGTQYFGPGTRLLVL.

V and J are TRBV7-9 and TRBJ2-7; the match to TRBD1 covers 7 bases. Germline V CDR1 and CDR2: SEHNR, FQNEAQ (reference sequence). Germline trimming cut 4 bases from V and 3 bases from J; bases unmatched to any gene: 9. CDR3 length: 15 residues. The CDR3 DNA sequence: TGTGCCAGCAGCTCGTTGACAGGGCTCATCTACGAGCAGTACTTC. Protein: CASSSLTGLIYEQYF.

This clonotype showed up just a few times. V usage is TRBV7-9 and J usage is TRBJ2-3; D might be TRBD1 (6 bases). Germline values: CDR1 SEHNR, CDR2 FQNEAQ (reference sequence). V was clipped by 7 bases and J by 2 bases, with 13 bases between them. The CDR3 covers 14 residues. The CDR3 sequence: CASMRTGNTDTQYF. Written as DNA, the CDR3 is TGTGCCAGCATGAGAACAGGGAACACAGATACGCAGTATTTT. Filled out from reference TRBV7-9 and TRBJ2-3, the complete variable domain reads DTGVSQNPRHKITKRGQNVTFRCDPISEHNRLYWYRQTLGQGPEFLTYFQNEAQLEKSRLLSDRFSAERPKGSFSTLEIQRTEQGDSAMYLCASMRTGNTDTQYFGPGTRLTVL.

The rearrangement uses TRBV12-3 or TRBV12-4 and TRBJ1-1; no clear D gene. The V and J ends lost 1 base and 6 bases respectively, with 9 bases between them. The CDR3 extends over 13 amino acids. The CDR3 spells CASSLGQLSEAFF. The CDR3 DNA reads as TGTGCCAGCAGTTTAGGGCAGCTCTCTGAAGCTTTCTTT.

Ten or more counts support this clonotype. The rearrangement joins TRBV7-2 to TRBJ1-5; D remains ambiguous. Trimming removed 2 bases from V and 1 base from J, with 6 bases in between. The CDR3 length is 14 residues. Germline values: CDR1 SGHTA, CDR2 FQGNSA. The CDR3 loop is CASSLLTSNQPQHF. The CDR3 DNA follows: TGTGCCAGCAGCTTATTAACGAGCAATCAGCCCCAGCATTTT.

This clonotype came up a few times. The J gene is TRBJ2-1, the V gene TRBV7-2, with D possibly matching TRBD2 (6 bases). Germline lookup yields CDR1 SGHTA and CDR2 FQGNSA. V was clipped by 3 bases and J by 6 bases, with 15 bases between them. This CDR3 is 15 amino acids long. CDR3 sequence reads: CASSLGLAGTNEQFF. For the CDR3, the DNA is TGTGCCAGCAGCTTGGGGTTGGCGGGGACCAATGAGCAGTTCTTC.

The V and J genes are TRBV2 and TRBJ2-5; 8 bases are shared with TRBD1. This CDR3 comprises 14 residues. Germline V CDR1 and CDR2: SNHLY, FYNNEI. V was clipped by 5 bases and J by 7 bases; unmatched bases: 9. The DNA for the CDR3 is TGTGCCAGCAGTCTAAGGACAGGGTCCGGGACCCAGTACTTC. Translation gives CASSLRTGSGTQYF. Complete variable domain (other parts from reference TRBV2 and TRBJ2-5): EPEVTQTPSHQVTQMGQEVILRCVPISNHLYFYWYRQILGQKVEFLVSFYNNEISEKSEIFDDQFSVERPDGSNFTLKIRSTKLEDSAMYFCASSLRTGSGTQYFGPGTRLLVL.

This clonotype was observed many times. J is TRBJ2-3 and V is TRBV5-1; 10 bases map to TRBD1. The germline V gene has CDR1 SGHRS and CDR2 YFSETQ. The CDR3 runs 15 residues. The junction had 3 bases not matched to a gene; V was cut back by 0 bases and J by 5 bases. The CDR3 nucleotides read TGCGCCAGCAGCTTGGGACAGGGGGCGAGAGATACGCAGTATTTT. It translates to CASSLGQGARDTQYF.

This clonotype came up many times. This rearrangement joins TRBV18 to TRBJ2-1; 11 positions agree with TRBD1. V lost 0 bases, J lost 8 bases, and 6 bases stayed unmatched. Germline values: CDR1 KGHSH, CDR2 LQKENI. The CDR3 contains 16 residues. CDR3 in DNA: TGTGCCAGCTCACCACCGGCGGGACAGGGGGTATATGAGCAGTTCTTC. This translates into CASSPPAGQGVYEQFF.

The CDR3 region has the DNA TGTGCCAGCAGCTTCGTATCGAAAGAGACCCAGTACTTC. Amino acids: CASSFVSKETQYF. V and J are TRBV7-9 and TRBJ2-5; no reliable D call. The CDR3 sequence is 13 residues long. V was clipped by 3 bases and J by 3 bases, with 8 bases between them. CDR1 and CDR2 from the germline V gene are SEHNR and FQNEAQ (reference sequence).

V gene TRBV6-1 combines with J gene TRBJ2-3; no clear D gene. V was pared by 6 bases and J by 0 bases, with 16 bases between. The CDR3 consists of 16 residues. Germline CDR1 and CDR2: MNHNS and SASEGT. CDR3: CASSAKTAPSTDTQYF. The CDR3 DNA reads TGTGCCAGCAGCGCTAAGACCGCTCCTAGCACAGATACGCAGTATTTT.

V and J are TRBV5-5 and TRBJ2-7; D is undetermined. Germline values: CDR1 SGHKS, CDR2 YYEKEE (reference sequence). V was clipped by 5 bases and J by 3 bases, with 18 bases between them. CDR3 length equals 15 residues. CDR3 sequence reads: CASRTNLQILYEQYV. As DNA, the CDR3 is TGTGCCAGCAGGACGAACCTACAGATCCTCTACGAGCAGTACGTC.

V is TRBV12-5 and J is TRBJ1-5; TRBD1 agrees at 8 bases. This CDR3 is built from 18 residues. V dropped 0 bases and J dropped 6; count of bases not matched to a gene: 13. In germline, CDR1 is LGHNT, CDR2 FRNRAP. CDR3 DNA: TGTGCTAGTGGTTTGGTCCTGGGAAGACAGGGGATGCGTCAGCCCCAGCATTTT. This codes for CASGLVLGRQGMRQPQHF.

With regard to this clonotype: A read error is likely, as this CDR3 ends without the conserved phenylalanine or tryptophan. The gene calls are TRBV7-8 and TRBJ2-4; 10 nucleotides agree with TRBD2. Looked up from germline, CDR1 is SGHVS and CDR2 is FQNEAQ. The CDR3 sequence is 16 residues long. Losses at the gene ends were 6 bases for V and 0 bases for J; bases not matched to a gene: 5. The CDR3 spells CASSPSGGLAKNIQYL. CDR3 DNA: TGTGCCAGCAGTCCTAGCGGGGGACTAGCCAAAAACATTCAGTACCTC.

This clonotype was seen at least ten times. This chain connects TRBV5-1 to TRBJ1-1; no reliable D call. The V gene lost 0 bases and the J gene lost 4 bases, with 16 bases spanning the gap. CDR3 length: 16 amino acids. CDR1 is SGHRS and CDR2 is YFSETQ in the germline V gene. The CDR3 DNA sequence: TGCGCCAGCAGCTTGGAGGCCCTTGCGATCCGCACTGAAGCTTTCTTT. It is translated as CASSLEALAIRTEAFF.

The chain couples TRBV12-3 or TRBV12-4 to TRBJ2-2; TRBD1 matches at 10 bases. The CDR3 is 15 amino acids. V shed 5 bases and J 6 bases; nucleotides not matched to a gene: 6. CDR3 sequence: CASSLRTGGAGELFF. CDR3 nucleotide sequence: TGTGCCAGCAGTCTACGGACAGGGGGTGCCGGGGAGCTGTTTTTT.

CDR3 residues: CATSGEGNQPQHF. The CDR3 DNA reads TGTGCCACCAGCGGGGAAGGCAATCAGCCCCAGCATTTT. V usage is TRBV15 and J usage is TRBJ1-5; no reliable D call. The germline gives CDR1 LNHNV, CDR2 YYDKDF (reference sequence). V lost 5 bases to trimming and J lost 2 bases, with 7 bases between them. This CDR3 has 13 amino acids.

The chain uses TRBV11-1 and TRBJ2-1; possible D gene TRBD2, 7 bases. There are 18 residues in the CDR3. V was cut by 2 bases and J by 2 bases, with 19 bases left in between. Looked up from germline, CDR1 is SGHAT and CDR2 is FQDESV (reference sequence). CDR3 in DNA: TGTGCCAGCAGCTTATGGTCGGGGGCGGGGGCTACCTACAATGAGCAGTTCTTC. It specifies CASSLWSGAGATYNEQFF.

This clonotype was counted at least ten times. This chain links TRBV4-3 with TRBJ2-7; unclear D gene. V was shortened by 1 base and J by 1 base, with 8 bases between the two germline ends. Germline CDR1 LGHNA, CDR2 YSLEER. The CDR3 length is 14 residues. The CDR3 coding sequence is TGCGCCAGCAGCCAAGTCGCTGGTTCCTACGAGCAGTACTTC. Translation gives CASSQVAGSYEQYF.

This clonotype has more than one count but fewer than ten. The chain joins TRBV20-1 to TRBJ2-1; D call uncertain. The CDR3 contains 12 residues. Germline V gene lookup returns CDR1 DFQATT and CDR2 SNEGSKA (reference sequence). V was shortened by 3 bases and J by 5 bases, with 8 bases between the two germline ends. The CDR3 loop reads CSASSRNNEQFF. CDR3 bases: TGCAGTGCTAGCTCCAGGAACAATGAGCAGTTCTTC.